This T cell receptor (beta chain) originates from a study of cytomegalovirus exposure and HLA in healthy donors. Study-level findings and limits: Later analysis identified 15,000 to 20,000 TCR beta sequences associated with HLA alleles, using a false discovery rate threshold of 0.05. Earlier analysis looked at TCR beta V segments, and most were productive about 90% or about 30% of the time.

In the PCR, 60 Vbeta and 13 Jbeta primers were used. Authors' analysis steps: A later analysis counted 65 million to 80 million unique TCR beta chains, roughly 11 million shared. Data came from immunoSEQ multiplex PCR; TCRdb stores just in-frame clones and leaves some out. The V and J calls and clone size were taken over from that table, and D and trimming were inferred from the DNA. Of about 170,000 clones in the sample, approximately 72% were seen once. Comments on this clone: No antigen is known for it.

The CDR3 runs to 18 residues. Trimming shortened V by 2 bases and J by 7 bases, and 27 bases separated the two germline ends. CDR1 and CDR2 from the germline V gene are SGHRS and YFSETQ. This TCR came from a human donor in good health. Material: PBMCs. The V and J genes are TRBV5-1 and TRBJ1-1; perhaps TRBD1 as D (6 bases). The CDR3 spells CASSFLTGSSLTPSEAFF. DNA of the CDR3: TGCGCCAGCAGCTTTCTCACAGGGAGCTCCCTTACTCCGAGTGAAGCTTTCTTT.